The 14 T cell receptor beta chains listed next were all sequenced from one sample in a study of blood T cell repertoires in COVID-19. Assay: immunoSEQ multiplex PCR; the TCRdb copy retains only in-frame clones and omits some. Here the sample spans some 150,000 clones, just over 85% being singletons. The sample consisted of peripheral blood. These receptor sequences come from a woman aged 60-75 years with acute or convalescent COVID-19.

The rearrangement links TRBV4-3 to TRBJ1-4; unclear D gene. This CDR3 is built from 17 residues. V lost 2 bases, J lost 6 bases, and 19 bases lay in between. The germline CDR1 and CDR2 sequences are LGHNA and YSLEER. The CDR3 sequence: CASSQRLMVTPDEKLFF. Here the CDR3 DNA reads TGCGCCAGCAGCCAAAGACTAATGGTTACCCCGGATGAAAAACTGTTTTTT.

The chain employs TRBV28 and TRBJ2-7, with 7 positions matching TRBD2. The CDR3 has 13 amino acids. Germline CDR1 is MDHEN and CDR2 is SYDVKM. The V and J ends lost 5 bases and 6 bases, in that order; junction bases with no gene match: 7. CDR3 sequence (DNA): TGTGCCAGCAGTCCCCCTGGGGGGGTCGAGCAGTACTTC. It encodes CASSPPGGVEQYF.

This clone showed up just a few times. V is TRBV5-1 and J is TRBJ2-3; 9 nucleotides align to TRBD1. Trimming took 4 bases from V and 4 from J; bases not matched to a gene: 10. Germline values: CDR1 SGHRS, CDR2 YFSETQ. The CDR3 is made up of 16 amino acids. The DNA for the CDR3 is TGCGCCAGCAGCCCCATGGACAGGGGAGGCCCAGATACGCAGTATTTT. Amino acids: CASSPMDRGGPDTQYF.

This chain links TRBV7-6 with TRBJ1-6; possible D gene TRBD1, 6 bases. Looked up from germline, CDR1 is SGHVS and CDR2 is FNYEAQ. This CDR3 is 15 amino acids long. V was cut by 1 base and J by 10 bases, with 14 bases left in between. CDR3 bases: TGTGCCAGCAGCTTAGGTACAGGGACGGCCTCACCCCTCCACTTT. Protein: CASSLGTGTASPLHF.

This CDR3 reads CASSVGAGTMGHEQYF. The CDR3 coding sequence is TGTGCCAGCAGCGTAGGGGCCGGGACTATGGGTCACGAGCAGTACTTC. The J gene is TRBJ2-7, the V gene TRBV9; 7 bases match TRBD2. With V trimmed by 0 bases and J by 5 bases, 11 bases remained unmatched. The germline gives CDR1 SGDLS, CDR2 YYNGEE. The CDR3 runs to 16 residues.

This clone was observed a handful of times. In DNA form, the CDR3 reads TGTGCCAGCAGCTTAGACGGCGGGGTAGGCACCGGGGAGCTGTTTTTT. Amino acid sequence: CASSLDGGVGTGELFF. This rearrangement joins TRBV11-3 to TRBJ2-2, with a tentative D call TRBD2 (6 bases). CDR3 length: 16 residues. In germline, CDR1 is SGHNT, CDR2 YENEEA. V gave up 0 bases and J gave up 4 bases, with 12 bases separating them.

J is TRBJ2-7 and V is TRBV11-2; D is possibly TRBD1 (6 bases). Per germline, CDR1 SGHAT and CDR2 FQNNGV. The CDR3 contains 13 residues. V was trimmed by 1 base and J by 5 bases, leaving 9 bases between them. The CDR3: CASSLGAGDEQYF. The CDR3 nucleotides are TGTGCCAGCAGCTTAGGGGCAGGGGACGAGCAGTACTTC.

CDR3: CASSWGLAGVNEQFF. The CDR3 DNA reads TGTGCCAGCAGTTGGGGACTAGCGGGGGTGAATGAGCAGTTCTTC. The rearrangement joins TRBV6-6 to TRBJ2-1, with 14 bases aligning to TRBD2. CDR1 MNHNY and CDR2 SVGAGI come from the germline V gene (reference sequence). The V and J ends lost 4 bases and 7 bases, in that order; junction bases with no gene match: 3. The CDR3 consists of 15 residues.

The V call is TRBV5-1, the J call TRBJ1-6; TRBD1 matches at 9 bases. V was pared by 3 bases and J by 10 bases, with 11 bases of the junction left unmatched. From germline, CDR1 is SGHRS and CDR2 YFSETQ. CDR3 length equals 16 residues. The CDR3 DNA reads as TGCGCCAGCAGCTGGAGCACAGGGGGCTCGGGCTCACCCCTCCACTTT. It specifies CASSWSTGGSGSPLHF.

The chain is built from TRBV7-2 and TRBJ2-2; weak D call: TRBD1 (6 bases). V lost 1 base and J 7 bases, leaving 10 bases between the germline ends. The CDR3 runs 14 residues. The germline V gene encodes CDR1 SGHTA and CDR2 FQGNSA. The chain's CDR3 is CASSLVGADGELFF. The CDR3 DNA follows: TGTGCCAGCAGCTTAGTGGGGGCGGACGGGGAGCTGTTTTTT.

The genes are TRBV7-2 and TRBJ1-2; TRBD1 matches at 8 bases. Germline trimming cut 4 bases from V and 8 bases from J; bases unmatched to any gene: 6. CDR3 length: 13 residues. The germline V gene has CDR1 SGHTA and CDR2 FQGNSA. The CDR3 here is CASSYYDRGGYTF. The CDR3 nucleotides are TGTGCCAGCAGCTACTACGACAGGGGAGGCTACACCTTC. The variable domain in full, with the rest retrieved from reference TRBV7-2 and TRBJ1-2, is GAGVSQSPSNKVTEKGKDVELRCDPISGHTALYWYRQSLGQGLEFLIYFQGNSAPDKSGLPSDRFSAERTGGSVSTLTIQRTQQEDSAVYLCASSYYDRGGYTFGSGTRLTVV.

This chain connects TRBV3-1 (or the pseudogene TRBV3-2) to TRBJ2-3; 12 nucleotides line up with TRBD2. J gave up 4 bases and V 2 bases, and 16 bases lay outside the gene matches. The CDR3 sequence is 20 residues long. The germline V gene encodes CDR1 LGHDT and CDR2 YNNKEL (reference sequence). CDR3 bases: TGTGCCAGCAGCCAACTAGCGGGGGGGCCTGAGGGGCGGCGACCAGATACGCAGTATTTT. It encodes CASSQLAGGPEGRRPDTQYF.

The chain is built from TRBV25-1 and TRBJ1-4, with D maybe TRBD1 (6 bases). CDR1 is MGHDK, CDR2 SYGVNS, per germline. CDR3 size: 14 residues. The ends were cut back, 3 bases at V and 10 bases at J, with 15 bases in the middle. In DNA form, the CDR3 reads TGTGCCAGCAGTGACCCAGAAAGGGGGGGAAAACTGTTTTTT. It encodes CASSDPERGGKLFF.

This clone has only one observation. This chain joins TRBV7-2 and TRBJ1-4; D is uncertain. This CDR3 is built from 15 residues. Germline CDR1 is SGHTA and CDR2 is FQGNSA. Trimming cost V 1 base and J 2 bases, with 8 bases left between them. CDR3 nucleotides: TGTGCCAGCAGCTTAGTGTGGGCTACTAATGAAAAACTGTTTTTT. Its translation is CASSLVWATNEKLFF.